What follows describes a single T cell receptor (beta chain). Its specific antigen is unknown. No qualities accompany the bases; no much larger clone lies one base away. This sample is part of a study of blood T cell repertoires in COVID-19 (dated by TCRdb to 2020 to 2021). For context, the study as a whole: The collaborator samples originated in the United States, Italy and Spain and spanned the acute and convalescent phases of COVID-19. The repertoires were released in a freely available public database intended as a resource for research on the immune response to SARS-CoV-2. Deeply sampled blood TCRbeta repertoires from subjects exposed to, actively infected with, or recovered from COVID-19 were included in the dataset. The prospective study material was composed of cDNA or gDNA derived from T cells, B-cell-depleted T cells, or PBMCs. Nearly every sample came with metadata listing a de-identified subject ID, COVID-19 status, age in years and sex. The samples were drawn from the first 160 participants of the ongoing ImmuneRACE study and from over a thousand subjects provided by 6 global collaborators. Where available, HLA class I and class II types were taken from metadata supplied by the sample provider and were not determined by assay-based typing.

TCRbeta CDR3 regions were amplified from genomic DNA by means of the immunoSEQ Assay, a bias-controlled multiplex PCR. On the authors' methods: Nucleated cell counts per sample were estimated from amplification of reference gene primers within the assay. To quantify the absolute abundance of each unique TCRbeta CDR3 rearrangement, sequence reads were collapsed and filtered. Productive Simpson clonality was computed per sample as the square root of Simpson's diversity index over productive rearrangements. Sourced from immuneACCESS, this table was stored by TCRdb with only in-frame sequences that have V and J called. A share of the clones is absent; for the studies checked, an unresolved V gene accounts for under half, and the remainder has no known explanation. Clonal size and the V and J genes are those of that table, whereas D and trimming came from the DNA. Counted in this sample were roughly 100,000 clones; 80% of them appeared once. Around a fifth of the sample is taken by the ten largest.

Collaborating institutions collected whole blood in K2EDTA tubes following their own protocols. For TCRbeta analysis, collaborators shipped samples as frozen whole blood, isolated PBMCs, or DNA extracted from either of those sample types. What the study reported, not specific to this receptor: The quantity of clinical and demographic metadata differed by source and by participant and was supplied without curation.

Compared with germline, V lacks 0 bases and J lacks 4 bases; bases without a gene match: 6. Per the germline V gene (reference sequence), LGHDT is the CDR1 and YNNKEL is the CDR2. Including the terminal cysteine and phenylalanine, the CDR3 comprises 15 residues. Of all the DNA, just the CDR3 is kept, 45 bases in frame from base 1. The sample was peripheral blood. The sequence derives from a human donor in a cohort sampled during active COVID-19. The chain joins TRBV3-1 (or the pseudogene TRBV3-2) to TRBJ2-7; 7 of the junction bases match TRBD1. The DNA sequence is given as TGTGCCAGCAGCCAAGATAGCAGGGGGAATTACGAGCAGTACTTC. This yields the protein CASSQDSRGNYEQYF.